The source of this TCR beta chain is a study of cytomegalovirus exposure and HLA in healthy donors. Study-wide context: When 300 to 500 donors were genotyped, roughly 82% of them were found to fall in the Caucasian-associated ancestry cluster.

The germline V gene encodes CDR1 MNHEY and CDR2 SMNVEV (reference sequence). V gave up 6 bases and J gave up 12 bases; unmatched junction bases: 8. This CDR3 region has 12 residues. The table lists this clone with a few counts. Its antigen is still unknown. The PCR used 60 Vbeta and 13 Jbeta primers. Sequencing was performed with immunoSEQ multiplex PCR; in TCRdb, only in-frame clones are kept and a portion is missing. The sample shows 150,000 to 200,000 clones, 65% to 85% of them seen only once. General study results and limits: Sequencing had likely introduced a cluster of highly shared sequence variants as an artifact. An Asian-associated ancestry cluster reportedly showed fewer N-insertions than the approximately 620-donor mean in a later analysis. An analysis that came later showed most CMV-associated TCR beta chains appearing HLA-restricted.

The sequenced material came from PBMCs. The receptor was isolated from a girl aged 10 to 17 in good health and CMV-seropositive. V is TRBV27 and J is TRBJ2-1; 7 bases map to TRBD2. The CDR3 DNA reads TGTGCCAGCAGCCAGAGCGGGAAGGGGCAGTTCTTC. Its translation is CASSQSGKGQFF.